These 29 T cell receptor beta chains originate from one sample sequenced in a study of early T cells in non-severe SARS-CoV-2 infection. TCRdb redid the calling of the 5' RACE reads with MiXCR, one entry per CDR3 protein. The sample lists tens of thousands of distinct CDR3 sequences, about 10% seen once, with over 5% in the top ten. Input material: whole blood. The source is an adult who was a healthcare worker with PCR-confirmed SARS-CoV-2 infection or an uninfected control (not recorded which).

This clonotype was recorded many times. The CDR3 here is CASSSTSGRAVEQYF. CDR3 nucleotides: TGTGCCAGCAGTTCCACTAGCGGGAGGGCCGTCGAGCAGTACTTC. The V call is TRBV11-3, the J call TRBJ2-7; TRBD2 agrees at 13 bases. The V gene end was trimmed by 6 bases and the J gene end by 6 bases; junction bases not matched to a gene: 8. The CDR3 covers 15 residues. Germline V gene data show CDR1 as SGHNT and CDR2 as YENEEA. Combining the CDR3 with reference TRBV11-3 and TRBJ2-7 gives the whole variable domain EAGVVQSPRYKIIEKKQPVAFWCNPISGHNTLYWYLQNLGQGPELLIRYENEEAVDDSQLPKDRFSAERLKGVDSTLKIQPAELGDSAVYLCASSSTSGRAVEQYFGPGTRLTVT.

Comments on this clonotype: A read error may produce the germline difference seen at one junction end. This chain uses TRBV13 with TRBJ2-2; TRBD2 matches at 8 bases. Germline V gene lookup returns CDR1 PRHDT and CDR2 FYEKMQ (reference sequence). The CDR3 sequence is 17 residues long. CDR3 amino acids: CVSSVGLSGSETGELFF. The CDR3 region has the DNA TGTGTCAGCAGCGTTGGACTAAGCGGGAGCGAGACCGGGGAGCTGTTTTTT.

This clonotype showed up many times. Here the CDR3 DNA reads TGTGCCAGCAGCGGAAGAGACAGCTCCCAGAACACTGAAGCTTTCTTT. It specifies CASSGRDSSQNTEAFF. The chain links TRBV7-8 to TRBJ1-1; tentatively, D is TRBD1 (5 bases). Germline CDR1 SGHVS, CDR2 FQNEAQ. V was pared by 5 bases and J by 1 base, with 17 bases between. This CDR3 has 16 amino acids. The entire variable domain, with the rest obtained from reference TRBV7-8 and TRBJ1-1, is as follows: GAGVSQSPRYKVAKRGQDVALRCDPISGHVSLFWYQQALGQGPEFLTYFQNEAQLDKSGLPSDRFFAERPEGSVSTLKIQRTQQEDSAVYLCASSGRDSSQNTEAFFGQGTRLTVV.

This clonotype has at least ten counts. This chain connects TRBV9 to TRBJ2-3; 8 bases match TRBD2. CDR1 and CDR2 (germline): SGDLS, YYNGEE. V shed 0 bases and J 5 bases; nucleotides not matched to a gene: 5. CDR3 size: 15 residues. CDR3 sequence (DNA): TGTGCCAGCAGCGTAGGCCCCACTAGCGGAGATACGCAGTATTTT. It encodes CASSVGPTSGDTQYF.

This clonotype was seen repeatedly, ten times or more. This chain's CDR3 is CASSKGRANTEAFF. For the CDR3, the DNA is TGTGCCAGCAGCAAAGGGAGGGCGAACACTGAAGCTTTCTTT. This chain connects TRBV21-1 to TRBJ1-1. TRBV21-1 corresponds to a pseudogene. The CDR3 runs to 14 residues.

Regarding this clonotype: The final CDR3 position lacks the conserved phenylalanine or tryptophan, pointing to a likely read error. V is TRBV20-1 and J is TRBJ2-4; 11 nucleotides agree with TRBD1. The trim removed 3 bases at V and 8 bases at J, leaving 9 bases unmatched. Germline assignment: CDR1 DFQATT and CDR2 SNEGSKA (reference sequence). The CDR3 extends over 15 amino acids. The CDR3 nucleotides are TGCAGTGCTAGCCCCTGGGACAGGGGGAAGGACATTCAGTACTTG. Translation gives CSASPWDRGKDIQYL.

This clonotype was observed at least ten times. This rearrangement joins TRBV18 to TRBJ1-3; D is unclear. V was shortened by 7 bases and J by 4 bases, with 11 bases between the two germline ends. CDR1 and CDR2 from the germline V gene are KGHSH and LQKENI. This CDR3 contains 13 residues. The CDR3, as DNA: TGTGCCAGCTTGACTGGGAGCGGAAACACCATATATTTT. Protein: CASLTGSGNTIYF.

This clonotype was detected many times. This chain connects TRBV2 to TRBJ1-2; no clear D. Germline V gives CDR1 SNHLY, CDR2 FYNNEI. The CDR3 covers 14 residues. The germline V and J ends were trimmed by 1 base and 4 bases, with 10 bases remaining between them. CDR3 in DNA: TGTGCCAGCAGTGAAGGTCGGCAGAGCTATGGCTACACCTTC. This sequence encodes CASSEGRQSYGYTF.

This sequence joins TRBV29-1 and TRBJ2-7; the D is unclear. With 6 bases removed from V and 6 bases from J, the gap between germline ends came to 18 bases. The V gene's germline CDR1 is SQVTM and CDR2 ANQGSEA. This CDR3 has 13 amino acids. The CDR3, as DNA: TGCAGCGTCCGGAGCCCGTCCAGAATCGAGCAGTACTTC. This encodes CSVRSPSRIEQYF.

This clonotype was seen only a few times. The chain carries TRBV29-1 and TRBJ2-7; D ambiguous. The germline V and J ends were trimmed by 1 base and 5 bases, with 12 bases remaining between them. Germline values: CDR1 SQVTM, CDR2 ANQGSEA. The CDR3 has 13 residues. CDR3 nucleotide sequence: TGCAGCGTTGAAGGGCACCCCGCCGACGAGCAGTACTTC. As protein: CSVEGHPADEQYF.

The sample holds many counts of this clonotype. This sequence joins TRBV7-6 and TRBJ2-1; no clear D gene. The CDR3 loop spans 12 amino acids. The germline gives CDR1 SGHVS, CDR2 FNYEAQ. Trimming took off 5 bases at V and 8 bases at J, with 10 bases between the two ends. DNA for the CDR3: TGTGCCAGCAGCCCCCTTGGGCATGAGCAGTTCTTC. Protein: CASSPLGHEQFF.

This clonotype showed up just a few times. CDR3 residues: CASSYQAREAFF. The CDR3 DNA reads as TGTGCCAGCAGTTATCAAGCCAGGGAAGCTTTCTTT. This chain links TRBV6-2 or TRBV6-3 with TRBJ1-1; the D is unclear. This CDR3 region has 12 residues. Germline lookup yields CDR1 MNHEY and CDR2 SVGEGT. V shed 3 bases and J shed 8 bases, with 10 bases lying between them.

This clonotype was found a few times. V usage is TRBV28 and J usage is TRBJ2-1; 9 positions match TRBD1. Germline-derived CDR1 and CDR2 are MDHEN and SYDVKM. V trimming: 6 bases; J trimming: 8 bases; junction bases outside the gene matches: 11. The CDR3 covers 15 residues. CDR3 bases: TGTGCCAGCAGCCCACCGGGACAGGGTTGGCATGAGCAGTTCTTC. Translating gives CASSPPGQGWHEQFF. Based on the CDR3 plus reference TRBV28 and TRBJ2-1, the full variable domain is DVKVTQSSRYLVKRTGEKVFLECVQDMDHENMFWYRQDPGLGLRLIYFSYDVKMKEKGDIPEGYSVSREKKERFSLILESASTNQTSMYLCASSPPGQGWHEQFFGPGTRLTVL.

At least ten counts were recorded for this clonotype. The rearrangement uses TRBV7-2 and TRBJ2-5; no reliable D call. Trimming cost V 0 bases and J 4 bases, with 0 bases left between them. The CDR3 runs 11 residues. CDR1 and CDR2 (germline): SGHTA, FQGNSA. DNA for the CDR3: TGTGCCAGCAGCTTAGCAGAGACCCAGTACTTC. This encodes CASSLAETQYF.

The V and J genes are TRBV9 and TRBJ1-1; D is unresolved. The CDR3 loop spans 12 amino acids. Germline lookup yields CDR1 SGDLS and CDR2 YYNGEE. With 4 bases removed from V and 10 bases from J, the gap between germline ends came to 14 bases. CDR3 in amino acids: CASSPASHRAFF. CDR3 nucleotide sequence: TGTGCCAGCAGCCCTGCTAGCCATAGAGCTTTCTTT.

This clonotype showed up many times. This sequence joins TRBV20-1 and TRBJ2-7, with 12 bases lining up with TRBD2. Trimming removed 4 bases from V and 6 bases from J; junction bases left unmatched: 10. CDR3 length: 15 amino acids. The V gene's germline CDR1 is DFQATT and CDR2 SNEGSKA (reference sequence). The CDR3 DNA reads TGCAGTGCTACGTTTCAGACTAGCGGGAGAATCGAGCAGTACTTC. It encodes CSATFQTSGRIEQYF.

This clonotype was found a few times. The V call is TRBV20-1, the J call TRBJ1-2; D is possibly TRBD1 (6 bases). Germline V gives CDR1 DFQATT, CDR2 SNEGSKA (reference sequence). The CDR3 covers 12 residues. The CDR3 DNA reads TGCAGCGGACAGTCCGTGGGGTATGGCTACACCTTC. Its translation is CSGQSVGYGYTF.

This clonotype was recorded at least ten times. The V call is TRBV7-6, the J call TRBJ2-4; 10 bases are shared with TRBD2. CDR3 length equals 17 residues. J gave up 0 bases and V 5 bases, and 7 bases lay outside the gene matches. Germline V gene sequence: CDR1 SGHVS, CDR2 FNYEAQ. CDR3: CASSPVLAGLAKNIQYF. CDR3 coding DNA: TGTGCCAGCAGCCCAGTACTAGCGGGGCTAGCCAAAAACATTCAGTACTTC.

This clonotype was detected many times. This chain uses TRBV5-1 with TRBJ1-2; D is unresolved. CDR1 SGHRS and CDR2 YFSETQ come from the germline V gene. Trimming took 0 bases from V and 3 from J, leaving 9 bases between them. This CDR3 is built from 14 residues. The CDR3 loop is CASSLEAAYYGYTF. The CDR3 DNA is TGCGCCAGCAGCTTGGAGGCGGCTTACTATGGCTACACCTTC. The full variable domain, completed using reference TRBV5-1 and TRBJ1-2, is KAGVTQTPRYLIKTRGQQVTLSCSPISGHRSVSWYQQTPGQGLQFLFEYFSETQRNKGNFPGRFSGRQFSNSRSEMNVSTLELGDSALYLCASSLEAAYYGYTFGSGTRLTVV.

This clonotype has ten or more counts. The chain joins TRBV10-2 to TRBJ1-1, with TRBD1 identical over 8 bases. V shed 6 bases, J shed 1 base, and the junction held 10 bases outside the gene matches. CDR3 length: 16 residues. Per the germline V gene, CDR1 is WSHSY and CDR2 is SAAADI. CDR3 sequence (DNA): TGCGCCAGCAGACCCCAACGGACAGGGAGGAACACTGAAGCTTTCTTT. Its protein product is CASRPQRTGRNTEAFF.

This clonotype is medium-sized by share. The chain carries TRBV5-1 and TRBJ2-1; a weak D match, TRBD2 (5 bases). This CDR3 comprises 15 residues. The V and J ends lost 0 bases and 5 bases respectively, with 12 bases between them. Germline assignment: CDR1 SGHRS and CDR2 YFSETQ. The CDR3: CASSLEAAGDNEQFF. CDR3 nucleotide sequence: TGCGCCAGCAGCTTGGAGGCAGCCGGGGACAATGAGCAGTTCTTC.

This clonotype was seen a few times. The rearrangement uses TRBV21-1 and TRBJ2-2; TRBD1 was called by the table and not checked on the DNA. TRBV21-1 has pseudogene status. The CDR3 covers 14 residues. The CDR3 DNA follows: TGTGCCAGCAGCCTGAGGAAGGGGACCGGGGAGCTGTTTTTT. It is translated as CASSLRKGTGELFF.

This clonotype has a count of ten or more. This chain connects TRBV5-5 to TRBJ2-7; TRBD2 matches 7 bases. V lost 5 bases and J lost 3; bases outside the gene matches: 5. The CDR3 has 13 amino acids. CDR1 is SGHKS and CDR2 is YYEKEE in the germline V gene (reference sequence). The CDR3 sequence: CASRRGLVYEQYF. CDR3 coding DNA: TGTGCCAGCAGACGCGGACTAGTCTACGAGCAGTACTTC. Full variable domain (outside the CDR3, taken from reference TRBV5-5 and TRBJ2-7): DAGVTQSPTHLIKTRGQQVTLRCSPISGHKSVSWYQQVLGQGPQFIFQYYEKEERGRGNFPDRFSARQFPNYSSELNVNALLLGDSALYLCASRRGLVYEQYFGPGTRLTVT.

The gene calls are TRBV7-2 and TRBJ2-5, with D possibly matching TRBD2 (6 bases). Germline CDR1 and CDR2: SGHTA and FQGNSA. V lost 0 bases to trimming and J lost 4 bases, with 12 bases between them. The CDR3 totals 15 residues. For the CDR3, the DNA is TGTGCCAGCAGCTTAGCGCCCCGGGAGACAGAGACCCAGTACTTC. Its translation is CASSLAPRETETQYF. Full variable domain (remainder filled in from reference TRBV7-2 and TRBJ2-5): GAGVSQSPSNKVTEKGKDVELRCDPISGHTALYWYRQSLGQGLEFLIYFQGNSAPDKSGLPSDRFSAERTGGSVSTLTIQRTQQEDSAVYLCASSLAPRETETQYFGPGTRLLVL.

There are many counts of this clonotype. V and J are TRBV3-1 and TRBJ2-1; no clear D. There are 12 residues in the CDR3. V dropped 2 bases and J dropped 7 bases, with 6 bases sitting between them. Germline assignment: CDR1 LGHDT and CDR2 YNNKEL (reference sequence). CDR3 protein: CASSQSRNEQFF. CDR3 in DNA: TGTGCCAGCAGCCAATCTCGTAATGAGCAGTTCTTC.

This clonotype came up many times. The CDR3 loop is CASSEAGAKNIQYF. Here the CDR3 DNA reads TGCGCCAGCAGTGAGGCTGGGGCCAAAAACATTCAGTACTTC. V gene TRBV10-1 combines with J gene TRBJ2-4, with D hard to call. Germline CDR1 is WNHNN and CDR2 is SYGVQD (reference sequence). V was pared by 2 bases and J by 1 base, with 6 bases between. The CDR3 spans 14 residues.

A remark on this clonotype: A much larger clonotype is one base distant, so this may be a read error. The chain recombines TRBV12-3 or TRBV12-4 with TRBJ2-4; tentative D call: TRBD1 (5 bases). This CDR3 has 14 amino acids. V was clipped by 4 bases and J by 8 bases, with 15 bases between them. The CDR3 sequence: CASSSSGKFDIQYF. CDR3 nucleotides: TGTGCCAGCAGTTCTTCAGGGAAATTTGACATTCAGTACTTC.

The sample holds a few counts of this clonotype. The chain carries TRBV20-1 and TRBJ1-1; 8 bases fit TRBD1. The CDR3 has 11 amino acids. The germline CDR1 and CDR2 sequences are DFQATT and SNEGSKA (reference sequence). The V segment lost 8 bases and the J segment 5 bases; nucleotides outside the gene matches: 4. This CDR3 reads CSTDRVTEAFF. CDR3 coding DNA: TGCAGTACGGACAGGGTAACTGAAGCTTTCTTT.

For this clonotype: One end of the junction does not line up with germline, which may come from a read error. The rearrangement joins TRBV6-5 to TRBJ2-7; possibly TRBD2 for D (5 bases). Germline values: CDR1 MNHEY, CDR2 SVGAGI. The CDR3 has 14 residues. CDR3 coding DNA: TGTGCCAGCGGTTATCGGGCCGGGATTGGCGAGCAGTACTTC. Protein product: CASGYRAGIGEQYF.